Shown below are 25 T cell receptor beta chains from a single sample sequenced in a study of blood T cell repertoires in COVID-19. Sequencing was performed with immunoSEQ multiplex PCR; in TCRdb, only in-frame clones are kept and a portion is missing. The data show 330,000 or so clones, around 87% seen once. The sequencing input was PBMCs or T cells enriched from blood (not recorded which). These receptors were obtained from a man aged 40-49 years in a cohort exposed to, infected with or recovered from COVID-19 (not recorded which).

The chain links TRBV28 to TRBJ1-3; 11 bases map to TRBD1. V dropped 3 bases and J dropped 0; count of bases not matched to a gene: 4. The CDR3 runs 17 residues. The germline V gene has CDR1 MDHEN and CDR2 SYDVKM. CDR3 DNA sequence: TGTGCCAGCAGTTTGGGGACAGGGGGTAGCTCTGGAAACACCATATATTTT. Its protein product is CASSLGTGGSSGNTIYF.

The chain links TRBV19 to TRBJ2-7; D not resolved. CDR3 length equals 14 residues. CDR1 and CDR2 (germline): LNHDA, SQIVND (reference sequence). The ends were cut back, 3 bases at V and 4 bases at J, with 13 bases in the middle. CDR3 in DNA: TGTGCCAGTAGTATCGCGGCTACCTTATACGAGCAGTACTTC. The encoded protein is CASSIAATLYEQYF.

DNA for the CDR3: TGTGCCAGCAGTGAATACAGGACTAACTATGGCTACACCTTC. Its protein product is CASSEYRTNYGYTF. The chain recombines TRBV6-1 with TRBJ1-2; D may be TRBD1 (5 bases). The CDR3 is 14 amino acids. CDR1 is MNHNS and CDR2 is SASEGT in the germline V gene. V was pared by 2 bases and J by 0 bases, with 7 bases between.

The rearrangement uses TRBV29-1 and TRBJ1-1; D is unclear. The germline V and J ends were trimmed by 1 base and 4 bases, with 16 bases remaining between them. This CDR3 is built from 15 residues. Germline V lookup: CDR1 SQVTM, CDR2 ANQGSEA. The CDR3 here is CSVEGLMGSGTEAFF. The CDR3 nucleotides read TGCAGCGTTGAAGGTCTAATGGGGAGTGGCACTGAAGCTTTCTTT.

The chain employs TRBV10-2 and TRBJ1-4; D gene ambiguous. V was cut by 4 bases and J by 7 bases, with 13 bases left in between. In germline, CDR1 is WSHSY, CDR2 SAAADI. The CDR3 covers 14 residues. The CDR3 protein is CASSAQRSLEKLFF. The CDR3 coding sequence is TGCGCCAGCAGTGCTCAACGGAGCCTTGAAAAACTGTTTTTT.

Details on this clone: Different DNA sequences within this sample yield the same CDR3. CDR3 region: CASSFRGYEQYF. CDR3 DNA sequence: TGTGCCAGCAGCTTTAGGGGTTACGAGCAGTACTTC. This chain connects TRBV11-2 to TRBJ2-7; the D gene is possibly TRBD1 (5 bases). The CDR3 runs 12 residues. Trimming stripped 3 bases from V and 4 bases from J, with 7 bases between. Looked up from germline, CDR1 is SGHAT and CDR2 is FQNNGV. The full variable domain, with the rest looked up from reference TRBV11-2 and TRBJ2-7, is EAGVAQSPRYKIIEKRQSVAFWCNPISGHATLYWYQQILGQGPKLLIQFQNNGVVDDSQLPKDRFSAERLKGVDSTLKIQPAKLEDSAVYLCASSFRGYEQYFGPGTRLTVT.

The table lists this clone with a count of one. The V gene is TRBV7-9, the J gene TRBJ2-7; 11 positions match TRBD2. The CDR3 is made up of 15 amino acids. In germline, CDR1 is SEHNR, CDR2 FQNEAQ (reference sequence). V was clipped by 5 bases and J by 1 base; unmatched bases: 4. The CDR3 DNA reads TGTGCCAGCAGCACAACTAGCGGGAGATCCTACGAGCAGTACTTC. Amino acids: CASSTTSGRSYEQYF.

This sequence joins TRBV9 and TRBJ1-2; 9 bases agree with TRBD1. Germline CDR1 SGDLS, CDR2 YYNGEE. This CDR3 is built from 15 residues. V lost 4 bases, J lost 4 bases, and 8 bases stayed unmatched. The chain's CDR3 is CASSPTGQGVYGYTF. The CDR3 DNA sequence: TGTGCCAGCAGCCCGACGGGACAGGGAGTCTATGGCTACACCTTC.

The chain joins TRBV28 to TRBJ2-7, with D maybe TRBD1 (6 bases). Germline loops: CDR1 MDHEN, CDR2 SYDVKM. CDR3 length: 14 amino acids. V was pared by 5 bases and J by 3 bases, with 14 bases between. CDR3 sequence (DNA): TGTGCCAGCAGTCAAATAGGGACAAACTACGAGCAGTACTTC. It translates to CASSQIGTNYEQYF. Full variable domain (rest looked up from reference TRBV28 and TRBJ2-7): DVKVTQSSRYLVKRTGEKVFLECVQDMDHENMFWYRQDPGLGLRLIYFSYDVKMKEKGDIPEGYSVSREKKERFSLILESASTNQTSMYLCASSQIGTNYEQYFGPGTRLTVT.

The chain carries TRBV30 and TRBJ2-5, with 7 bases aligning to TRBD2. Germline V CDR1 and CDR2: GTSNPN, SVGIG (reference sequence). This CDR3 has 14 residues. J lost 5 bases, V lost 0 bases, and 6 bases had no gene match. CDR3 DNA sequence: TGTGCCTGGAGTGTAGGGACTACGGTGGAGACCCAGTACTTC. Encoded protein: CAWSVGTTVETQYF.

The chain carries TRBV6-1 and TRBJ2-4; 8 bases line up with TRBD1. Per germline, CDR1 MNHNS and CDR2 SASEGT. Trimming cost V 2 bases and J 8 bases; bases outside gene matches: 8. The CDR3 is made up of 15 amino acids. The CDR3 DNA reads as TGTGCCAGCAGTGAAACCCTTCAGGGGGCATACATTCAGTACTTC. Translating gives CASSETLQGAYIQYF.

The chain recombines TRBV10-3 with TRBJ2-7; 7 bases align to TRBD1. J gave up 0 bases and V 7 bases, and 9 bases lay outside the gene matches. The CDR3 spans 15 residues. Per the germline V gene, CDR1 is ENHRY and CDR2 is SYGVKD. The CDR3 bases are TGTGCCATCACCTCGGGACAGCCGTCCTCCTACGAGCAGTACTTC. It encodes CAITSGQPSSYEQYF.

The chain employs TRBV15 and TRBJ1-2; weak D call: TRBD1 (5 bases). Trimming took 2 bases from V and 4 from J, leaving 8 bases between them. Germline V gene sequence: CDR1 LNHNV, CDR2 YYDKDF (reference sequence). The CDR3 has 13 amino acids. Here the CDR3 reads CATSRQGFYGYTF. The CDR3 coding sequence is TGTGCCACCAGCAGACAGGGTTTCTATGGCTACACCTTC.

J is TRBJ1-1 and V is TRBV5-1, with 8 bases identical to TRBD1. The CDR3 loop spans 17 amino acids. Trimming at V came to 4 bases and at J to 4 bases, leaving 15 bases not matched to a gene. The germline V gene encodes CDR1 SGHRS and CDR2 YFSETQ. The CDR3 spells CASSVGWTGLVGTEAFF. The CDR3 DNA reads TGCGCCAGCAGCGTGGGCTGGACAGGGCTAGTCGGCACTGAAGCTTTCTTT. The full variable domain, rest sourced from reference TRBV5-1 and TRBJ1-1, is KAGVTQTPRYLIKTRGQQVTLSCSPISGHRSVSWYQQTPGQGLQFLFEYFSETQRNKGNFPGRFSGRQFSNSRSEMNVSTLELGDSALYLCASSVGWTGLVGTEAFFGQGTRLTVV.

The count of this clone is one. This rearrangement joins TRBV18 to TRBJ1-4; perhaps TRBD1 as D (5 bases). CDR3 length: 13 residues. Trimming pared 0 bases from V and 11 bases from J, leaving 10 bases between. Germline V gene data show CDR1 as KGHSH and CDR2 as LQKENI. CDR3 coding DNA: TGTGCCAGCTCACCACCGGGGGGAAGTAAACTGTTTTTT. Translation: CASSPPGGSKLFF. The full variable domain, in which reference TRBV18 and TRBJ1-4 provide the parts outside the CDR3, is NAGVMQNPRHLVRRRGQEARLRCSPMKGHSHVYWYRQLPEEGLKFMVYLQKENIIDESGMPKERFSAEFPKEGPSILRIQQVVRGDSAAYFCASSPPGGSKLFFGSGTQLSVL.

This clone was detected many times. Other DNA sequences in this sample translate to the same CDR3. This chain joins TRBV30 and TRBJ1-5; unclear D gene. Germline V gene lookup returns CDR1 GTSNPN and CDR2 SVGIG (reference sequence). The CDR3 has 14 residues. Trimming took off 0 bases at V and 6 bases at J, with 12 bases between the two ends. The CDR3 here is CAWSVMGSGQPQHF. The CDR3 DNA follows: TGTGCCTGGAGTGTAATGGGGAGTGGTCAGCCCCAGCATTTT.

The genes are TRBV7-8 and TRBJ2-7; possible D gene TRBD1, 6 bases. Germline V gene lookup returns CDR1 SGHVS and CDR2 FQNEAQ. Trimming pared 2 bases from V and 4 bases from J, leaving 15 bases between. The CDR3 runs 15 residues. CDR3 nucleotide sequence: TGTGCCAGCAGCTTACTCCTCACAGGGATATACGAGCAGTACTTC. It encodes CASSLLLTGIYEQYF.

The chain couples TRBV3-1 (or the pseudogene TRBV3-2) to TRBJ2-7; 7 nucleotides agree with TRBD2. The V segment lost 4 bases and the J segment 4 bases; nucleotides outside the gene matches: 10. In germline, CDR1 is LGHDT, CDR2 YNNKEL (reference sequence). The CDR3 covers 15 residues. CDR3: CASSPGGTSVYEQYF. The CDR3 DNA reads TGTGCCAGCAGCCCGGGGGGTACTAGCGTATACGAGCAGTACTTC.

The CDR3 sequence: CSVNQGPSSYEQYF. DNA for the CDR3: TGCAGCGTCAATCAGGGGCCAAGCTCCTACGAGCAGTACTTC. The chain employs TRBV29-1 and TRBJ2-7; weak D call: TRBD1 (6 bases). The CDR3 has 14 amino acids. CDR1 is SQVTM and CDR2 is ANQGSEA in the germline V gene. Trimming shortened V by 6 bases and J by 0 bases, and 15 bases separated the two germline ends.

The chain has TRBV12-5 and TRBJ1-1, with TRBD1 as a possible D gene (6 bases). The germline V and J ends were trimmed by 2 bases and 3 bases, with 10 bases remaining between them. The CDR3 is 14 residues long. Germline V lookup: CDR1 LGHNT, CDR2 FRNRAP. The CDR3 coding sequence is TGTGCTAGTGGTTTGTCGGGGGGCTACACTGAAGCTTTCTTT. Translation gives CASGLSGGYTEAFF.

This rearrangement joins TRBV28 to TRBJ1-6, with TRBD1 matching over 8 bases. The germline V gene encodes CDR1 MDHEN and CDR2 SYDVKM. Trimming at V came to 4 bases and at J to 8 bases, leaving 7 bases not matched to a gene. CDR3 size: 15 residues. The CDR3 region is CASSSLRTGYSPLHF. CDR3 coding DNA: TGTGCCAGCAGTTCCCTACGGACAGGGTATTCACCCCTCCACTTT.

V usage is TRBV3-1 (or the pseudogene TRBV3-2) and J usage is TRBJ1-2, with a tentative D call TRBD1 (6 bases). The V gene's germline CDR1 is LGHDT and CDR2 YNNKEL (reference sequence). The CDR3 spans 15 residues. The V and J ends lost 4 bases and 2 bases respectively, with 14 bases between them. CDR3 sequence: CASSLMDRLNYGYTF. The CDR3 region has the DNA TGTGCCAGCAGCCTGATGGACAGACTAAACTATGGCTACACCTTC.

The J gene is TRBJ2-2, the V gene TRBV30; 10 nucleotides match TRBD2. The CDR3 is 14 amino acids. Germline V gives CDR1 GTSNPN, CDR2 SVGIG (reference sequence). Trimming took 4 bases from V and 6 from J; bases not matched to a gene: 5. The CDR3 bases are TGTGCCTGGACTAGCGGGAGACTAGCCGGGGAGCTGTTTTTT. It is translated as CAWTSGRLAGELFF.

This rearrangement joins TRBV5-1 to TRBJ2-5, with a weak D call TRBD1 (8 bases). This CDR3 is built from 14 residues. The germline V gene has CDR1 SGHRS and CDR2 YFSETQ. The V end was cut by 0 bases, the J end by 5 bases, with 11 bases between. CDR3 in DNA: TGCGCCAGCAGCTTGGTACAGGGGGGGGAGACCCAGTACTTC. Its translation: CASSLVQGGETQYF.

This chain connects TRBV5-8 to TRBJ2-7, with TRBD2 matching over 8 bases. This CDR3 has 14 residues. The trim removed 4 bases at V and 2 bases at J, leaving 5 bases unmatched. CDR1 is SGHTS, CDR2 YDEGEE, per germline. CDR3 sequence reads: CASSRIAGPYEQYF. CDR3 coding DNA: TGTGCCAGCAGCCGAATAGCGGGACCCTACGAGCAGTACTTC.